This entry lists 20 T cell receptor beta chains sequenced from one sample in a study of Graves' ophthalmopathy and Graves' hyperthyroidism. RNA transcripts yielded amplified TCR beta CDR3 regions. HTBI primers primed a first-round RT-PCR, and a second-round multiplex PCR followed. MiXCR, applied by TCRdb to the multiplex PCR reads, yields one record per CDR3 protein. This table holds 500,000 to 800,000 distinct CDR3 sequences, roughly 39% found once. Sequenced: peripheral blood. The origin of the receptors is an adult man with Graves' ophthalmopathy.

This clonotype has ten or more counts. The chain combines TRBV15 with TRBJ2-5, with 8 bases identical to TRBD1. Germline V gene data show CDR1 as LNHNV and CDR2 as YYDKDF (reference sequence). J gave up 4 bases and V 1 base, and 8 bases lay outside the gene matches. The CDR3 runs to 16 residues. The CDR3 coding sequence is TGTGCCACCAGCAGAGGTAGCAGGGGGCGCTTAGAGACCCAGTACTTC. It encodes CATSRGSRGRLETQYF.

The V call is TRBV27, the J call TRBJ1-2; D call uncertain. The CDR3 is 13 residues long. Trimming took 0 bases from V and 6 from J, leaving 8 bases between them. Germline CDR1 reads MNHEY; CDR2 reads SMNVEV (reference sequence). CDR3 DNA: TGTGCCAGCAGTTTATCGGCCGGTCATGGCTACACCTTC. Amino acid sequence: CASSLSAGHGYTF.

The rearrangement joins TRBV20-1 to TRBJ1-3, with 10 positions matching TRBD1. V lost 0 bases to trimming and J lost 2 bases; unmatched junction nucleotides: 4. CDR3 length: 16 amino acids. CDR1 DFQATT and CDR2 SNEGSKA come from the germline V gene (reference sequence). The CDR3 nucleotides read TGCAGTGCTAGAGATATCGGACAGGGGGCTGGAAACACCATATATTTT. Its protein is CSARDIGQGAGNTIYF.

Details on this clonotype: Given a much more abundant clone one base away, this may be a read error. The rearrangement links TRBV12-3 or TRBV12-4 to TRBJ1-5; the D is unclear. The CDR3 spans 17 residues. CDR3 amino acids: CAGSLALSFGNNQPQHF. The CDR3 DNA follows: TGTGCCGGCAGTTTAGCGCTTTCGTTTGGGAACAATCAGCCCCAGCATTTT.

This clonotype was seen just once. This rearrangement joins TRBV10-3 to TRBJ1-3; D is unclear. The CDR3 totals 13 residues. V was pared by 11 bases and J by 0 bases, with 11 bases between. Germline CDR1 ENHRY, CDR2 SYGVKD. The CDR3: CAVGHSSGNTIYF. The CDR3 DNA is TGTGCCGTGGGTCATAGCTCTGGAAACACCATATATTTT.

The chain uses TRBV9 and TRBJ1-1, with TRBD1 matching 8 bases. The CDR3 has 16 residues. Losses at the gene ends were 0 bases for V and 0 bases for J; bases not matched to a gene: 4. CDR1 SGDLS and CDR2 YYNGEE come from the germline V gene. In nucleotides, the CDR3 is TGTGCCAGCAGCGTAGGGACAGGGACCTTGAACACTGAAGCTTTCTTT. Protein product: CASSVGTGTLNTEAFF.

This clonotype was seen a handful of times. The chain joins TRBV4-2 to TRBJ2-5, with D perhaps matching TRBD2 (5 bases). From germline, CDR1 is LGHNA and CDR2 YNFKEQ. The CDR3 is made up of 18 amino acids. Trimming shortened V by 2 bases and J by 1 base, and 20 bases separated the two germline ends. For the CDR3, the DNA is TGTGCCAGCAGCCAAAGTGGAGGTCTAGAGCCCGTCCAAGAGACCCAGTACTTC. This encodes CASSQSGGLEPVQETQYF.

This clonotype was recorded at least ten times. The V and J genes are TRBV7-8 and TRBJ2-7, with D perhaps assigned TRBD1 or TRBD2 (5 bases each). V shed 7 bases and J shed 7 bases, with 17 bases lying between them. The CDR3 is 13 residues long. Germline lookup yields CDR1 SGHVS and CDR2 FQNEAQ. The CDR3 here is CASTLGGAGEQYF. CDR3 DNA: TGTGCCAGCACCCTAGGAGGTGCAGGGGAGCAGTACTTC. Together with reference TRBV7-8 and TRBJ2-7, the CDR3 gives the full variable domain: GAGVSQSPRYKVAKRGQDVALRCDPISGHVSLFWYQQALGQGPEFLTYFQNEAQLDKSGLPSDRFFAERPEGSVSTLKIQRTQQEDSAVYLCASTLGGAGEQYFGPGTRLTVT.

A few counts support this clonotype. The chain joins TRBV9 to TRBJ1-3; D not resolved. V lost 3 bases to trimming and J lost 4 bases, with 11 bases between them. The CDR3 spans 14 residues. In germline, CDR1 is SGDLS, CDR2 YYNGEE. CDR3 nucleotide sequence: TGTGCCAGCAGCGCGGCTAGGGCGGGAAACACCATATATTTT. Its translation is CASSAARAGNTIYF.

The rearrangement joins TRBV2 to TRBJ1-2; D perhaps matches TRBD1 (5 bases). This CDR3 has 13 residues. Looked up from germline, CDR1 is SNHLY and CDR2 is FYNNEI. V dropped 5 bases and J dropped 2 bases, with 9 bases sitting between them. Written as DNA, the CDR3 is TGTGCCAGCAGTCAACGGGGGAACTATGGCTACACCTTC. Residues: CASSQRGNYGYTF.

This clonotype was counted ten times or more. V usage is TRBV6-6 and J usage is TRBJ2-7; 7 positions match TRBD1. There are 14 residues in the CDR3. Germline values: CDR1 MNHNY, CDR2 SVGAGI (reference sequence). After removal of 5 bases from V and 1 base from J, the junction contained 5 bases not matched to a gene. CDR3 DNA sequence: TGTGCCAGCAGTCCCGGGACAGAATCCTACGAGCAGTACTTC. This encodes CASSPGTESYEQYF.

Comments on this clonotype: This may stem from a read error, because a much larger clone lies one nucleotide away. The rearrangement joins TRBV12-3 or TRBV12-4 to TRBJ1-1; a possible D gene is TRBD1 (5 bases). This CDR3 has 14 residues. V was cut by 5 bases and J by 3 bases, with 13 bases left in between. The CDR3 coding sequence is TGTGCCAGCAGTCTCAGGGACCTGGACACTGAAGCTTTCTTT. It translates to CASSLRDLDTEAFF.

This clonotype showed up many times. V and J are TRBV4-2 and TRBJ2-6; D is uncertain. The germline CDR1 and CDR2 sequences are LGHNA and YNFKEQ. The CDR3 consists of 15 residues. V lost 0 bases and J 11 bases, leaving 14 bases between the germline ends. Here the CDR3 reads CASSQDGVSLHVLTF. The CDR3 bases are TGTGCCAGCAGCCAAGATGGGGTGAGTCTCCACGTCCTGACTTTC.

This clonotype was recorded a few times. The chain uses TRBV7-9 and TRBJ1-1; D remains ambiguous. Germline CDR1 and CDR2: SEHNR and FQNEAQ (reference sequence). V lost 1 base and J lost 5, with 11 bases in between. This CDR3 contains 14 residues. The CDR3 bases are TGTGCCAGCAGCTTAGATCAGTGGGGAACTGAAGCTTTCTTT. It codes for CASSLDQWGTEAFF.

Regarding this clonotype: A much more abundant neighbour one base away suggests this may be a read error. This rearrangement joins TRBV7-2 to TRBJ1-1, with unresolved D. The CDR3 is made up of 13 amino acids. Germline-derived CDR1 and CDR2 are SGHTA and FQGNSA. Here the CDR3 reads CATSMATNTGAFF. CDR3 sequence (DNA): TGTGCCACCAGTATGGCAACTAACACTGGAGCTTTCTTT.

This clonotype occurred a few times. The chain combines TRBV7-3 with TRBJ2-2; 11 bases align to TRBD2. This CDR3 is built from 16 residues. Per germline, CDR1 SGHTA and CDR2 FQGTGA. The trim removed 5 bases at V and 4 bases at J, leaving 6 bases unmatched. CDR3 nucleotides: TGTGCCAGCAGCCTCCGACTAGCGGGAAGCACCGGGGAGCTGTTTTTT. This translates into CASSLRLAGSTGELFF.

Note on this clonotype: With a much larger clone just one base away, this may be a read error. Given the absence of the conserved phenylalanine or tryptophan at the CDR3 end, a read error is likely. The rearrangement links TRBV20-1 to TRBJ2-5, with unresolved D. The CDR3 has 14 amino acids. The germline V gene encodes CDR1 DFQATT and CDR2 SNEGSKA (reference sequence). V was clipped by 5 bases and J by 2 bases, with 15 bases between them. The CDR3 DNA sequence: TGCAGTGCTCAAGAAGGGTCAGTTCAAGAGACCCAGTACGTC. This gives the protein CSAQEGSVQETQYV.

This rearrangement joins TRBV20-1 to TRBJ2-5, with TRBD2 matching over 8 bases. Germline CDR1 and CDR2: DFQATT and SNEGSKA (reference sequence). Trimming removed 3 bases from V and 4 bases from J; junction bases left unmatched: 16. CDR3 length equals 17 residues. Written as DNA, the CDR3 is TGCAGTGCTAGCCTCCCTCGGGGTAGCAGCGGGAGAGAGACCCAGTACTTC. It encodes CSASLPRGSSGRETQYF.

This clonotype was recorded at least ten times. The chain joins TRBV4-2 to TRBJ2-7; D gene ambiguous. Trimming cost V 1 base and J 2 bases, with 9 bases left between them. The CDR3 extends over 14 amino acids. Germline lookup yields CDR1 LGHNA and CDR2 YNFKEQ. CDR3 bases: TGTGCCAGCAGCCAAGGAGTAGGGACCTACGAGCAGTACTTC. Translating it yields CASSQGVGTYEQYF.

The chain has TRBV7-6 and TRBJ2-1; 8 bases map to TRBD1. The CDR3 runs 13 residues. CDR1 and CDR2 from the germline V gene are SGHVS and FNYEAQ. The V segment lost 5 bases and the J segment 9 bases; nucleotides outside the gene matches: 6. This chain's CDR3 is CASSQYRGTEQFF. The CDR3 DNA follows: TGTGCCAGCAGCCAATACAGGGGGACTGAGCAGTTCTTC.